This TCR beta chain was captured by sequencing in a study of T cell repertoires in cytomegalovirus infection. Whole-study findings and limits: Carriers of CMV and the relevant HLA type were discriminated by public TCR beta frequency.

Comments on this clonotype: Its target is unknown.

Looked up from germline, CDR1 is LNHNV and CDR2 is YYDKDF (reference sequence). The ends were cut back, 0 bases at V and 1 base at J, with 7 bases in the middle. The CDR3 loop spans 14 amino acids. TCRdb re-analysed the reads in MiXCR, keeping a single row per CDR3 protein. The sample has more than 650,000 distinct CDR3 sequences; less than 40% are singletons. Sequencing was performed on PBMCs. The receptor's source is a human donor in good health (CMV status not recorded). Some clones in this sample may be carry-over from other donors' samples. The chain employs TRBV15 and TRBJ2-7; D gene ambiguous. CDR3 DNA sequence: TGTGCCACCAGCAGAGATCTAATTTCCTACGAGCAGTACTTC. The encoded protein is CATSRDLISYEQYF.